The source of this T cell receptor beta chain is a study of shared clonotypes between healthy human individuals. CD45RO-negative CD8 cells positively selected for CCR7 made up the naive population, which excluded terminally differentiated effector memory CD45RA+ cells. Some clones are missing from TCRdb's copy, which holds only in-frame ones; the method was immunoSEQ multiplex PCR. The table shows around 2.1 million clones, with about 92% occurring only once. Germline CDR1 and CDR2: SGHVS and FNYEAQ. Trimming left V 5 bases short and J 0 bases short, with 14 bases between. The CDR3 is made up of 16 amino acids. Study results and caveats: Only blood was sampled; tissue repertoires likely differ.

A note on this clone: Its antigen is unknown.

This chain connects TRBV7-6 to TRBJ2-1; perhaps TRBD1 as D (5 bases). This receptor was taken from a man aged 18-30 years in good health. Some clones in this sample may be carry-over from other donors' samples. The sequencing input was naive CD8+ T cells from PBMCs. The CDR3, as DNA: TGTGCCAGCAGCCACACCGGACACAGCTCCTACAATGAGCAGTTCTTC. It is translated as CASSHTGHSSYNEQFF. Full variable domain (missing parts from reference TRBV7-6 and TRBJ2-1): GAGVSQSPRYKVTKRGQDVALRCDPISGHVSLYWYRQALGQGPEFLTYFNYEAQQDKSGLPNDRFSAERPEGSISTLTIQRTEQRDSAMYRCASSHTGHSSYNEQFFGPGTRLTVL.